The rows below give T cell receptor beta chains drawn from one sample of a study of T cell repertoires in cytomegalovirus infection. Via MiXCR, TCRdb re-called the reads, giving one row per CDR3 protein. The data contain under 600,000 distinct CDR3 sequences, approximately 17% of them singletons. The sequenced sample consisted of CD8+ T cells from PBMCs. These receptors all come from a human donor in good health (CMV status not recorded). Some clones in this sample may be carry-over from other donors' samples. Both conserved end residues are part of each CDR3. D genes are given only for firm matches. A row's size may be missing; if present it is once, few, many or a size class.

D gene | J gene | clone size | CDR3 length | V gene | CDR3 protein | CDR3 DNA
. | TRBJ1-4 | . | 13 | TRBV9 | CASSAPRNEKLFF | TGTGCCAGCAGCGCTCCCCGAAATGAAAAACTGTTTTTT
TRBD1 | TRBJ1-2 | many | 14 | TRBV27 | CASSPGQGGRGYTF | TGTGCCAGCAGTCCAGGACAGGGGGGGAGGGGCTACACCTTC
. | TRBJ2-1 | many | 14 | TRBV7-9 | CASSLAGGLDEQFF | TGTGCCAGCAGCTTAGCGGGAGGTCTCGATGAGCAGTTCTTC
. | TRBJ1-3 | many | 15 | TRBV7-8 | CASSLGGSSGNTIYF | TGTGCCAGCAGCTTAGGGGGGTCCTCTGGAAACACCATATATTTT
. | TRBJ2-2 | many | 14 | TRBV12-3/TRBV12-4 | CASCPGGYTGELFF | TGTGCCAGTTGCCCCGGGGGTTACACCGGGGAGCTGTTTTTT
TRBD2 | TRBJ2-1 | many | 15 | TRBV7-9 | CASSSTSGKYNEQFF | TGTGCCAGCAGCTCGACTAGCGGGAAATACAATGAGCAGTTCTTC
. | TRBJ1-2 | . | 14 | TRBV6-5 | CASRGSSGSQGYTF | TGTGCCAGCAGGGGTAGCAGCGGCTCCCAGGGCTACACCTTC
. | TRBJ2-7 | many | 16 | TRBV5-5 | CASSPRRGISAYEQYF | TGTGCCAGCAGCCCACGACGCGGGATATCCGCCTACGAGCAGTACTTC
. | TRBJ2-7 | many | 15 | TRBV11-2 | CASSSPVRVAYEQYF | TGTGCCAGCAGCTCCCCTGTGAGGGTCGCCTACGAGCAGTACTTC
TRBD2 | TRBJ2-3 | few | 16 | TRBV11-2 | CASSLINGGSTDTQYF | TGTGCCAGCAGCTTAATTAACGGGGGGAGCACAGATACGCAGTATTTT